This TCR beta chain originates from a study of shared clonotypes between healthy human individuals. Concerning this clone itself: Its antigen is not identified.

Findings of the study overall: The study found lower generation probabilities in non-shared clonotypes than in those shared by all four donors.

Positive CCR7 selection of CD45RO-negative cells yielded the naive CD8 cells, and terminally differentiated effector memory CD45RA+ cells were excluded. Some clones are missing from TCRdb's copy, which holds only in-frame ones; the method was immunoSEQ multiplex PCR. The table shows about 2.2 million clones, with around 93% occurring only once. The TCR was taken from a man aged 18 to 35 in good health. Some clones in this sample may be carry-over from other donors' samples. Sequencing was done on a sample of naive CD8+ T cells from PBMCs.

The CDR3 is CASSQDGGVEKLFF. The DNA of the CDR3 is TGTGCCAGCAGCCAAGACGGCGGGGTTGAAAAACTGTTTTTT. This chain uses TRBV4-2 with TRBJ1-4; unclear D gene. Deletions cut 0 bases from V and 7 bases from J, with 9 bases between. This CDR3 spans 14 amino acids. Germline CDR1 is LGHNA and CDR2 is YNFKEQ.